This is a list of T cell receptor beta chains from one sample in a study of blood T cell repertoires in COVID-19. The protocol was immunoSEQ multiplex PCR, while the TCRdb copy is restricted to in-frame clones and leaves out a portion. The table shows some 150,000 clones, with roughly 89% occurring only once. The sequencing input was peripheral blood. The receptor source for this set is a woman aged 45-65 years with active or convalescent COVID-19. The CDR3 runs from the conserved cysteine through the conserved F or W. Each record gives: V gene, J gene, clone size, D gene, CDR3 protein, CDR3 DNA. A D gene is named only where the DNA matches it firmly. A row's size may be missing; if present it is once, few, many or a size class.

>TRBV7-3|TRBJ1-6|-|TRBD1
CASSTGQGINSPLHF
TGTGCCAGCAGCACGGGACAGGGGATTAATTCACCCCTCCACTTT
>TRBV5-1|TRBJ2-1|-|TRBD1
CASSVEGAWRFF
TGCGCCAGCAGCGTAGAGGGGGCCTGGCGGTTCTTC
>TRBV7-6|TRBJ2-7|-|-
CASSLVQTPGGEQYF
TGTGCCAGCAGCTTAGTTCAGACCCCGGGTGGGGAGCAGTACTTC
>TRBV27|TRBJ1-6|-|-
CASSLMGGGYNSPLHF
TGTGCCAGCAGTTTAATGGGGGGGGGTTATAATTCACCCCTCCACTTT
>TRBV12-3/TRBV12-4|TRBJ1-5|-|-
CASSFGAGQPQHF
TGTGCCAGCAGTTTCGGAGCGGGTCAGCCCCAGCATTTT
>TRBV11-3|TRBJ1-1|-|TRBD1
CASSLRGLDTEAFF
TGTGCCAGCAGCTTAAGGGGGCTCGACACTGAAGCTTTCTTT
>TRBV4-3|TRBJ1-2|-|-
CASSQDRDRFDGYTF
TGCGCCAGCAGCCAAGATCGGGATAGATTCGATGGCTACACCTTC
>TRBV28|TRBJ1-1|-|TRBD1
CASSAPGTGVKSEAFF
TGTGCCAGCAGTGCCCCCGGGACAGGGGTAAAGAGTGAAGCTTTCTTT
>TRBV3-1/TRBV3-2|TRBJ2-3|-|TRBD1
CASSHSGTGIPDTQYF
TGTGCCAGCAGCCATTCCGGGACAGGGATCCCAGATACGCAGTATTTT
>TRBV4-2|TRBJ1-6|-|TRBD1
CASSQGAFGQGNSPLHF
TGTGCCAGCAGCCAAGGGGCCTTTGGACAGGGTAATTCACCCCTCCACTTT
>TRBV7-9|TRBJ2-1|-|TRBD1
CASSFGTVPYNEQFF
TGTGCCAGCAGCTTCGGGACAGTACCCTACAATGAGCAGTTCTTC
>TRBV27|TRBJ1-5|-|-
CASSLQQGSQPQHF
TGTGCCAGCAGTTTACAGCAGGGATCTCAGCCCCAGCATTTT
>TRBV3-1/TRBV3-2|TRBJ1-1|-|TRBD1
CASSQVARDRWKAFF
TGTGCCAGCAGCCAAGTCGCAAGGGACAGGTGGAAAGCTTTCTTT
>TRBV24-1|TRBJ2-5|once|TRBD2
CATSDYQTSGKETQYF
TGTGCCACCAGTGATTACCAGACTAGCGGGAAAGAGACCCAGTACTTC
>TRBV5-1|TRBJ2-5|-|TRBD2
CASSLEASGGARVETQYF
TGCGCCAGCAGCTTGGAGGCTAGCGGGGGGGCCAGGGTCGAGACCCAGTACTTC
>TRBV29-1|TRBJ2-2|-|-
CSGTVTGELFF
TGCAGCGGGACAGTCACCGGGGAGCTGTTTTTT
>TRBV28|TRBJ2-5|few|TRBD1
CASSWDRRKETQYF
TGTGCCAGCAGTTGGGACAGGCGTAAAGAGACCCAGTACTTC
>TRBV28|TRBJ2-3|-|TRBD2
CASSRAGGSTDTQYF
TGTGCCAGTTCGCGAGCGGGGGGTAGCACAGATACGCAGTATTTT
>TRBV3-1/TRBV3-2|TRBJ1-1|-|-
CASSNRDGSTEAFF
TGTGCCAGCAGCAACAGGGATGGGTCCACTGAAGCTTTCTTT
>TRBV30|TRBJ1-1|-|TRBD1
CAWSGQGAGKNTEAFF
TGTGCCTGGAGCGGACAGGGGGCAGGGAAGAACACTGAAGCTTTCTTT
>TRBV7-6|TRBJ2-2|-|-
CASSFGGLNTGELFF
TGTGCCAGCAGCTTCGGGGGGCTAAACACCGGGGAGCTGTTTTTT
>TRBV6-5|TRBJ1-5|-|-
CASSYAGNQPQHF
TGTGCCAGCAGTTATGCAGGGAATCAGCCCCAGCATTTT
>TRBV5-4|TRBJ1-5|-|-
CASSLGTGSNQPQHF
TGTGCCAGCAGCTTGGGAACAGGTAGCAATCAGCCCCAGCATTTT
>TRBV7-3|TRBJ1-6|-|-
CASSLTEGSPLHF
TGTGCCAGCAGCTTAACAGAGGGATCACCCCTCCACTTT